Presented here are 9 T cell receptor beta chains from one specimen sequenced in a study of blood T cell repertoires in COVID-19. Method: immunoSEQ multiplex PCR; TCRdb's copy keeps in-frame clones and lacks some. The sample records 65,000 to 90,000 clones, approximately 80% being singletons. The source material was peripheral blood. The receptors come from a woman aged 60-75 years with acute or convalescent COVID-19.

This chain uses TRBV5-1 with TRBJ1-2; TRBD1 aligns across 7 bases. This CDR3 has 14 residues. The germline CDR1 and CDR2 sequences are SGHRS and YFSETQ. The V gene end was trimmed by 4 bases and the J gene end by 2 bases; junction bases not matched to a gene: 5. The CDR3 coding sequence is TGCGCCAGCAGCCGAGGGACAGAGAACTATGGCTACACCTTC. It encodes CASSRGTENYGYTF.

Written as DNA, the CDR3 is TGTGCCAGCAGTTACAGGACAGGGGTGAACACCGGGGAGCTGTTTTTT. Translating it yields CASSYRTGVNTGELFF. The chain carries TRBV6-2 or TRBV6-3 and TRBJ2-2; TRBD1 matches at 9 bases. J gave up 1 base and V 2 bases, and 2 bases lay outside the gene matches. CDR3 length: 16 amino acids. Germline CDR1 is MNHEY and CDR2 is SVGEGT.

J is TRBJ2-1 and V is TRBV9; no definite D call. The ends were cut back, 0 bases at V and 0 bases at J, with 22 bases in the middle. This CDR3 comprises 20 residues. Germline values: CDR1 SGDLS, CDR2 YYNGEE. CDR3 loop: CASSVAQYSSKVSSYNEQFF. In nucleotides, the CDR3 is TGTGCCAGCAGCGTAGCACAGTACAGTTCGAAGGTTAGCTCCTACAATGAGCAGTTCTTC.

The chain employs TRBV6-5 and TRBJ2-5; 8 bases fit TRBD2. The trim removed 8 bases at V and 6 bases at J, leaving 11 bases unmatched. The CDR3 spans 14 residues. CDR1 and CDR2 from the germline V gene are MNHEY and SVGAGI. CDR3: CASRGSGVTKTQYF. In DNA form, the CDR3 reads TGTGCCAGCCGAGGTAGCGGGGTCACGAAGACCCAGTACTTC.

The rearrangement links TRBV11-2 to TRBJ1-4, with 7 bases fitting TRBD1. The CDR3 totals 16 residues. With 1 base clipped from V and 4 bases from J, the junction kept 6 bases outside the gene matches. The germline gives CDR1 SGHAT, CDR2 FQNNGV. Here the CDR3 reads CASSLGTGPYNEKLFF. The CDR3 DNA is TGTGCCAGCAGCTTAGGGACAGGTCCCTATAATGAAAAACTGTTTTTT.

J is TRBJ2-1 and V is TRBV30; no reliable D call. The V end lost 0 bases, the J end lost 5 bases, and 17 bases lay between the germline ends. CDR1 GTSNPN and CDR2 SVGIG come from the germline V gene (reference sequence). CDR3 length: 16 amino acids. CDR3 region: CAWSVASSRKNNEQFF. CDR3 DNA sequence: TGTGCCTGGAGTGTAGCTAGTTCGCGGAAGAACAATGAGCAGTTCTTC.

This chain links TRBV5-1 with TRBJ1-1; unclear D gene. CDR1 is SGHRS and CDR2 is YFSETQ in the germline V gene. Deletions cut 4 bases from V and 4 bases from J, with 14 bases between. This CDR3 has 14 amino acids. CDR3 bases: TGCGCCAGCAGCCCTGAGCCCGTCCGCACTGAAGCTTTCTTT. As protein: CASSPEPVRTEAFF.

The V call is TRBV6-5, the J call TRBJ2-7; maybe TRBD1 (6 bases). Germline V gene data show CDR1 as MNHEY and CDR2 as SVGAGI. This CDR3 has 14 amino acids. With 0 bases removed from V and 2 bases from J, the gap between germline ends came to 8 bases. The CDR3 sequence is CASSYSAGAYEQYF. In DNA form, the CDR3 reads TGTGCCAGCAGTTACTCCGCAGGGGCCTACGAGCAGTACTTC.

Here the CDR3 DNA reads TGTGCCAGCAGTGAAGCGCGGCAGGGGCGCGGGCCCCAGCATTTT. Its protein is CASSEARQGRGPQHF. V and J are TRBV6-1 and TRBJ1-5, with D perhaps TRBD1 (6 bases). Germline V gene data show CDR1 as MNHNS and CDR2 as SASEGT. The CDR3 sequence is 15 residues long. Trimming pared 0 bases from V and 9 bases from J, leaving 15 bases between.